Each of the 28 T cell receptor beta chains below was sequenced from the same sample in a study of blood T cell repertoires in COVID-19. Assay used: immunoSEQ multiplex PCR; TCRdb lists only in-frame clones, some missing. This table holds about 220,000 clones, around 90% found once. The specimen was PBMCs or T cells enriched from blood (not recorded which). These receptors were taken from a man aged 25-45 years who had been exposed to COVID-19.

The chain combines TRBV7-7 with TRBJ2-7; 11 positions match TRBD2. The CDR3 contains 16 residues. The germline V gene encodes CDR1 SSHAT and CDR2 FNYEAQ (reference sequence). The junction had 11 bases not matched to a gene; V was cut back by 5 bases and J by 5 bases. CDR3 amino acids: CASSPRISGGVHEQYF. For the CDR3, the DNA is TGTGCCAGCAGCCCAAGGATTAGCGGGGGGGTCCACGAGCAGTACTTC. Using reference TRBV7-7 and TRBJ2-7 for the parts outside the CDR3, the full variable domain is GAGVSQSPRYKVTKRGQDVTLRCDPISSHATLYWYQQALGQGPEFLTYFNYEAQPDKSGLPSDRFSAERPEGSISTLTIQRTEQRDSAMYRCASSPRISGGVHEQYFGPGTRLTVT.

The V gene is TRBV10-3, the J gene TRBJ1-3; TRBD1 is a possible D gene (6 bases). Germline CDR1 is ENHRY and CDR2 is SYGVKD. V lost 8 bases to trimming and J lost 3 bases, with 8 bases between them. This CDR3 is 12 amino acids long. CDR3 sequence (DNA): TGTGCCATCCGAGGGGGTGGAAACACCATATATTTT. Amino acids: CAIRGGGNTIYF.

The rearrangement uses TRBV24-1 and TRBJ2-1; D gene unclear. The CDR3 has 15 residues. CDR1 KGHDR and CDR2 SFDVKD come from the germline V gene. V was clipped by 3 bases and J by 4 bases, with 12 bases between them. CDR3 amino acids: CATSDPNYEYNEQFF. In DNA, the CDR3 is TGTGCCACCAGTGATCCAAACTACGAGTACAATGAGCAGTTCTTC.

The V call is TRBV6-2 or TRBV6-3, the J call TRBJ2-1; TRBD2 matches at 7 bases. The CDR3 consists of 14 residues. J lost 7 bases, V lost 6 bases, and 9 bases had no gene match. In germline, CDR1 is MNHEY, CDR2 SVGEGT. The CDR3 DNA sequence: TGTGCCAGCAGCCCCGGACTAGAGCCGAATGAGCAGTTCTTC. It codes for CASSPGLEPNEQFF.

V and J are TRBV7-2 and TRBJ1-3; TRBD1 matches 9 bases. With 5 bases clipped from V and 1 base from J, the junction kept 3 bases outside the gene matches. Germline CDR1 SGHTA, CDR2 FQGNSA. This CDR3 has 15 residues. CDR3 amino acids: CASSRGTGSGNTIYF. CDR3 coding DNA: TGTGCCAGCAGCCGCGGGACAGGGTCTGGAAACACCATATATTTT.

The gene calls are TRBV6-5 and TRBJ2-5, with a tentative D call TRBD2 (5 bases). The CDR3 runs 14 residues. Germline V gene data show CDR1 as MNHEY and CDR2 as SVGAGI. V was shortened by 9 bases and J by 5 bases, with 19 bases between the two germline ends. The CDR3, as DNA: TGTGCCAGTAAGATTTCGGGAACGGAGGAGACCCAGTACTTC. Translation gives CASKISGTEETQYF.

J is TRBJ2-5 and V is TRBV7-7; D remains ambiguous. The length of the CDR3 is 13 residues. V lost 2 bases and J 3 bases, leaving 7 bases between the germline ends. CDR1 and CDR2 (germline): SSHAT, FNYEAQ (reference sequence). In DNA, the CDR3 is TGTGCCAGCAGCTTAAGAGTGAAAGAGACCCAGTACTTC. It yields the protein CASSLRVKETQYF.

This clone is a singleton in its sample. The chain combines TRBV6-5 with TRBJ1-2; TRBD1 aligns across 8 bases. The V gene end was trimmed by 5 bases and the J gene end by 4 bases; junction bases not matched to a gene: 6. This CDR3 is 14 amino acids long. Germline-derived CDR1 and CDR2 are MNHEY and SVGAGI. The CDR3: CASSPDRDGYGYTF. In DNA form, the CDR3 reads TGTGCCAGCAGTCCGGACAGGGACGGCTATGGCTACACCTTC.

This rearrangement joins TRBV18 to TRBJ1-1; D may be TRBD1 (6 bases). V was clipped by 7 bases and J by 7 bases, with 16 bases between them. This CDR3 contains 13 residues. The germline CDR1 and CDR2 sequences are KGHSH and LQKENI. DNA for the CDR3: TGTGCCAGCTTCGGACAACAAGGGGGTGAAGCTTTCTTT. Translating it yields CASFGQQGGEAFF.

This chain uses TRBV4-2 with TRBJ1-5; 7 nucleotides line up with TRBD1. The V segment lost 0 bases and the J segment 7 bases; nucleotides outside the gene matches: 12. This CDR3 has 17 amino acids. Germline assignment: CDR1 LGHNA and CDR2 YNFKEQ. CDR3 sequence reads: CASSQEDRSGVRQPQHF. The CDR3, as DNA: TGTGCCAGCAGCCAAGAGGACAGGTCAGGAGTTCGGCAGCCCCAGCATTTT.

J is TRBJ1-1 and V is TRBV10-3; TRBD1 matches 7 bases. The CDR3 runs 15 residues. Germline values: CDR1 ENHRY, CDR2 SYGVKD. V shed 2 bases and J 1 base; nucleotides not matched to a gene: 4. CDR3 residues: CAISERDRQNTEAFF. Here the CDR3 DNA reads TGTGCCATCAGTGAGCGGGACAGACAGAACACTGAAGCTTTCTTT.

Turning to this clone: The same CDR3 can be traced to other DNA sequences in this sample. The rearrangement uses TRBV5-1 and TRBJ2-7; a possible D gene is TRBD2 (5 bases). V was cut by 4 bases and J by 4 bases, with 6 bases left in between. CDR1 is SGHRS, CDR2 YFSETQ, per germline. CDR3 size: 11 residues. The chain's CDR3 is CASSPGYEQYF. DNA of the CDR3: TGCGCCAGCAGCCCGGGATACGAGCAGTACTTC.

The V and J genes are TRBV10-3 and TRBJ1-3; D possibly corresponds to TRBD1 (5 bases). The length of the CDR3 is 13 residues. Germline V gene lookup returns CDR1 ENHRY and CDR2 SYGVKD. The V and J ends lost 10 bases and 0 bases respectively, with 10 bases between them. CDR3 nucleotide sequence: TGTGCCAGTACAGGTATCTCTGGAAACACCATATATTTT. It yields the protein CASTGISGNTIYF.

The chain links TRBV9 to TRBJ1-2, with 7 nucleotides matching TRBD1. The CDR3 covers 15 residues. Germline CDR1 SGDLS, CDR2 YYNGEE. Trimming cost V 3 bases and J 1 base; bases outside gene matches: 6. In DNA form, the CDR3 reads TGTGCCAGCAGCGAGGGACAGTCCTTTAACTATGGCTACACCTTC. Its translation is CASSEGQSFNYGYTF.

J is TRBJ2-5 and V is TRBV21-1; the table's D gene call, TRBD2, was not cross checked with the DNA. TRBV21-1 is described as a pseudogene. This CDR3 contains 14 residues. The CDR3 DNA reads TGTGCCAGCGAACTAGCGGGGGGCCTTGAGACCCAGTACTTC. It translates to CASELAGGLETQYF.

This chain links TRBV29-1 with TRBJ2-1; D call uncertain. The V and J ends lost 5 bases and 8 bases respectively, with 10 bases between them. The CDR3 contains 11 residues. Germline V gene data show CDR1 as SQVTM and CDR2 as ANQGSEA. CDR3 nucleotides: TGCAGCGTTCGTTTGGCAGATGAGCAGTTCTTC. The encoded protein is CSVRLADEQFF.

The chain joins TRBV30 to TRBJ1-5; D is possibly TRBD1 (6 bases). Trimming stripped 0 bases from V and 9 bases from J, with 6 bases between. This CDR3 region has 11 residues. Germline V gene lookup returns CDR1 GTSNPN and CDR2 SVGIG (reference sequence). The CDR3 sequence: CAWSVGGPQHF. The CDR3 DNA reads TGTGCCTGGAGTGTAGGGGGGCCCCAGCATTTT.

The gene calls are TRBV10-3 and TRBJ2-1; 7 bases map to TRBD2. The CDR3 spans 14 residues. Germline CDR1 is ENHRY and CDR2 is SYGVKD. V shed 10 bases and J 7 bases; nucleotides not matched to a gene: 13. CDR3 nucleotides: TGTGCCACCCGGGAGGAGGGACTAATTAATGAGCAGTTCTTC. Amino acids: CATREEGLINEQFF.

This sequence joins TRBV3-1 (or the pseudogene TRBV3-2) and TRBJ1-1, with D possibly TRBD1 on 5 matching bases. The CDR3 runs to 13 residues. CDR1 LGHDT and CDR2 YNNKEL come from the germline V gene (reference sequence). Trimming cost V 6 bases and J 0 bases, with 8 bases left between them. The CDR3 coding sequence is TGTGCCAGCAGGGACACAATGAACACTGAAGCTTTCTTT. Its protein product is CASRDTMNTEAFF.

This rearrangement joins TRBV7-9 to TRBJ2-7; 8 bases are a match to TRBD1. The junction had 8 bases not matched to a gene; V was cut back by 5 bases and J by 5 bases. Germline CDR1 is SEHNR and CDR2 is FQNEAQ (reference sequence). CDR3 length equals 14 residues. CDR3 nucleotide sequence: TGTGCCAGCAGCCTGGGACAGGCATTTGACGAGCAGTACTTC. Its protein product is CASSLGQAFDEQYF. Combining the CDR3 with reference TRBV7-9 and TRBJ2-7 gives the whole variable domain DTGVSQNPRHKITKRGQNVTFRCDPISEHNRLYWYRQTLGQGPEFLTYFQNEAQLEKSRLLSDRFSAERPKGSFSTLEIQRTEQGDSAMYLCASSLGQAFDEQYFGPGTRLTVT.

J is TRBJ2-3 and V is TRBV7-2; 10 bases align to TRBD2. The CDR3 runs to 16 residues. Germline lookup yields CDR1 SGHTA and CDR2 FQGNSA. J lost 6 bases, V lost 3 bases, and 9 bases had no gene match. The CDR3 spells CASSFTLAGGLDTQYF. In DNA, the CDR3 is TGTGCCAGCAGCTTCACCTTAGCGGGAGGCCTCGATACGCAGTATTTT.

This clone was counted only a few times. This chain joins TRBV5-1 and TRBJ1-1; D gene ambiguous. With 3 bases removed from V and 1 base from J, the gap between germline ends came to 10 bases. CDR1 and CDR2 from the germline V gene are SGHRS and YFSETQ. The CDR3 consists of 14 residues. The CDR3 sequence: CASSSPGGNTEAFF. The CDR3 nucleotides are TGCGCCAGCAGCTCCCCGGGTGGGAACACTGAAGCTTTCTTT.

The chain carries TRBV3-1 (or the pseudogene TRBV3-2) and TRBJ2-7, with TRBD1 matching 8 bases. There are 15 residues in the CDR3. V trimming: 0 bases; J trimming: 2 bases; junction bases outside the gene matches: 3. Germline V gene data show CDR1 as LGHDT and CDR2 as YNNKEL (reference sequence). CDR3 residues: CASSQDATGAYEQYF. DNA for the CDR3: TGTGCCAGCAGCCAAGATGCGACAGGGGCCTACGAGCAGTACTTC.

This chain joins TRBV4-3 and TRBJ1-2, with a tentative D call TRBD1 (5 bases). CDR3 length: 13 amino acids. The V end was cut by 0 bases, the J end by 5 bases, with 7 bases between. Germline V CDR1 and CDR2: LGHNA, YSLEER. CDR3 coding DNA: TGCGCCAGCAGCCAAGACCGACAGTATGGCTACACCTTC. This sequence encodes CASSQDRQYGYTF.

The rearrangement joins TRBV5-1 to TRBJ2-5, with no clear D. Trimming pared 5 bases from V and 2 bases from J, leaving 7 bases between. The CDR3 sequence is 12 residues long. CDR1 and CDR2 (germline): SGHRS, YFSETQ. The CDR3 DNA reads TGCGCCAGCAGTTCGACTCAAGAGACCCAGTACTTC. Translating gives CASSSTQETQYF.

This chain uses TRBV5-1 with TRBJ2-3, with D possibly matching TRBD2 (5 bases). Per the germline V gene, CDR1 is SGHRS and CDR2 is YFSETQ. The CDR3 is 14 residues long. V lost 0 bases to trimming and J lost 5 bases, with 10 bases between them. The CDR3, as DNA: TGCGCCAGCAGCTTGGGGGGAGTAGGAGATACGCAGTATTTT. Protein: CASSLGGVGDTQYF.

V gene TRBV5-1 combines with J gene TRBJ2-5; 9 bases map to TRBD2. The CDR3 covers 17 residues. V lost 0 bases to trimming and J lost 2 bases; unmatched junction nucleotides: 8. From germline, CDR1 is SGHRS and CDR2 YFSETQ. The CDR3 here is CASSLVRGGDQQETQYF. CDR3 sequence (DNA): TGCGCCAGCAGCTTGGTACGCGGGGGGGACCAGCAAGAGACCCAGTACTTC.

The chain has TRBV7-2 and TRBJ1-2; 8 bases line up with TRBD1. With V trimmed by 2 bases and J by 4 bases, 9 bases remained unmatched. Germline lookup yields CDR1 SGHTA and CDR2 FQGNSA. The CDR3 is made up of 16 amino acids. CDR3 DNA: TGTGCCAGCAGCTTACTGGACAGGGCCGAGATCTATGGCTACACCTTC. It codes for CASSLLDRAEIYGYTF.